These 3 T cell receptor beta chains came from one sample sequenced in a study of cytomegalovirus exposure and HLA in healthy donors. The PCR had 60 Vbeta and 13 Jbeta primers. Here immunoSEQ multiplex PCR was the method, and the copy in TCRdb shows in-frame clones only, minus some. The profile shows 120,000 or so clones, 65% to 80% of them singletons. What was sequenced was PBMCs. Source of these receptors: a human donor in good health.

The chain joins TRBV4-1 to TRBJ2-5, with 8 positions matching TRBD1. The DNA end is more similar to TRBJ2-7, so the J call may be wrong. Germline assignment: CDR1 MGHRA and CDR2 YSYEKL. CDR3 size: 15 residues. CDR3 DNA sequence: TGCGCCAGCAGCCAGCCCGGACAGGGTCACTACGAGCAGTACTTC. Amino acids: CASSQPGQGHYEQYF.

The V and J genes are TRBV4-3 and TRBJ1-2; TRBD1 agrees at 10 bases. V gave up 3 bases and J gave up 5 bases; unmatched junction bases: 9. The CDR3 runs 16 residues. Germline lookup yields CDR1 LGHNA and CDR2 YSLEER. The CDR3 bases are TGCGCCAGCAGCCAGATGACAGGGGGCGTAGAATATGGCTACACCTTC. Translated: CASSQMTGGVEYGYTF.

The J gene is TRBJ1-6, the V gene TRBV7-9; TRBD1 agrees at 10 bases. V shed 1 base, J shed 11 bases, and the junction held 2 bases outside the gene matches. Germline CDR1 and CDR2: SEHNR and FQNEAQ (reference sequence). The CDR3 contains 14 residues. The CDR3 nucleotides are TGTGCCAGCAGCTTAGAGGGACAGGGGACACCCCTCCACTTT. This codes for CASSLEGQGTPLHF. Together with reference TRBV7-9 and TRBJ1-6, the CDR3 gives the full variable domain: DTGVSQNPRHKITKRGQNVTFRCDPISEHNRLYWYRQTLGQGPEFLTYFQNEAQLEKSRLLSDRFSAERPKGSFSTLEIQRTEQGDSAMYLCASSLEGQGTPLHFGNGTRLTVT.